This T cell receptor beta chain was profiled in a study of T cells in Graves' hyperthyroidism and ophthalmopathy (dated by TCRdb to the late 2010s). Study-level background: Peripheral blood was collected at initial diagnosis, before any treatment. Following sampling, methimazole starting at 30 mg daily was given to hyperthyroidism patients, and high-dose intravenous methylprednisolone was given to ophthalmopathy patients. Prospective prediction of ophthalmopathy was tested in an independent validation cohort consisting of 18 to 20 hyperthyroidism patients and approximately 16 patients who later progressed to ophthalmopathy. According to the paper, TCR Vbeta CDR3 sequencing was carried out on some 130 peripheral blood samples, which came from approximately 41 ophthalmopathy, 75 to 80 hyperthyroidism and some 17 progressor patients. For training and testing, the 100 or so patients in the discovery cohort were randomly divided in a 7:3 ratio. The study also compared thyroid tissue and blood T-cell repertoires from a handful of Graves' hyperthyroidism patients. To identify distinguishing TCR V-J signatures, a discovery cohort of around 100 patients was used, comprising some 45 with Graves' ophthalmopathy and around 57 with stable Graves' hyperthyroidism. What the authors observed across the whole study: No statistical method was used to fix the sample size in advance, and group allocation was not hidden from the investigators. Most expanded thyroid clonotypes (frequency above 0.001) were also detected in blood, suggesting blood repertoires may reflect thyroid immune responses. A 13 V-J signature model separated ophthalmopathy from stable hyperthyroidism, with roughly 88% sensitivity and approximately 81% specificity in cross-validation and 80%/75% in testing. In validation, the model predicted progression to ophthalmopathy with approximately 71% sensitivity and roughly 72% specificity, a median of about 6 months before onset.

TCR beta CDR3 regions were amplified from RNA transcripts. The TCR CDR3 was subjected to a first round of RT-PCR using the HTBI primer set and the Qiagen OneStep RT-PCR kit. The libraries were constructed in a second round of multiplex PCR and then size-selected and purified. Paired-end sequencing of the libraries was performed with 100 bp reads on an Illumina HiSeq2000. The authors' pipeline ran thus. SOAPnuke was used to process the raw data, throwing out any read that contained adapters or uncalled bases, had a mean Phred below 15, or lacked an exact constant-primer or identifier match. High-quality paired reads were merged using COPE v1.2.5, and each unique nucleotide sequence was defined as a clonotype. MiTCR v1.1 was used to align the clonotypes against IMGT TRBV, TRBD and TRBJ reference segments. Only V-J combinations with frequency above 0.0001, covering approximately 99% of repertoires, were analysed. A TCS score was defined as the ratio of F50 (clonal expansion) to E x V (chaos), with BLOSUM62-based TCRdist applied between CDR3 peptides within each V-J. Welch's t-statistics and random forest reduced fewer than 600 V-J features to 13, which were used in a naive Bayes classifier (R e1071). Clones were called with MiXCR by TCRdb after fastp trimmed the public reads at Q25, and only in-frame beta chains were retained. A single entry per CDR3 protein holds the most common genes and DNA from its merged rows. Clone size and V and J calls follow TCRdb, not the original study. The sample includes around 380,000 distinct CDR3 sequences, with roughly 13% observed a single time. The ten largest clones take up around 21% of the sample.

Hyperthyroidism patients were newly diagnosed, with disease duration under 2 months, and aged 18 to 65 years. The study excluded patients with uncontrolled infections, other autoimmune diseases, pregnancy or lactation. Diagnoses were established on the basis of clinical symptoms, serum thyroxine and TRAb, thyroid ultrasound, and orbital computed tomography. Blood from progressor patients was collected at the time of first diagnosis with hyperthyroidism, before any ophthalmopathy symptoms had appeared. PBMCs were separated from roughly 10 ml of fresh peripheral blood using Ficoll-Paque density gradient centrifugation. Patients classed as progressors first received a Graves' hyperthyroidism diagnosis and then went on to develop ophthalmopathy during follow-up. Total RNA was extracted with Trizol reagent, and quality was checked on an Agilent 2100 Bioanalyzer. For CDR1 and CDR2, the germline V gene (reference sequence) lists SEHNR and FQNEAQ. Between the V and J ends, shortened by 5 bases and 13 bases respectively, the junction contains 8 bases. Including the terminal cysteine and phenylalanine, the CDR3 comprises 9 residues. The kept DNA is CDR3 alone, 27 bases in frame from the first base.

This clonotype was seen ten or more times. Its antigen has not been determined. Nothing much larger sits one base from this clone, and base qualities are not available. The receptor was derived from a man aged 25-45 years with Graves' hyperthyroidism that later progressed to Graves' ophthalmopathy. The sequence is built from TRBV7-9 and TRBJ1-1; the D gene assignment is ambiguous. Sequencing input: blood. The DNA is as follows: TGTGCCAGCAGCGCAGGTGGTTTCTTT. This translates into CASSAGGFF.